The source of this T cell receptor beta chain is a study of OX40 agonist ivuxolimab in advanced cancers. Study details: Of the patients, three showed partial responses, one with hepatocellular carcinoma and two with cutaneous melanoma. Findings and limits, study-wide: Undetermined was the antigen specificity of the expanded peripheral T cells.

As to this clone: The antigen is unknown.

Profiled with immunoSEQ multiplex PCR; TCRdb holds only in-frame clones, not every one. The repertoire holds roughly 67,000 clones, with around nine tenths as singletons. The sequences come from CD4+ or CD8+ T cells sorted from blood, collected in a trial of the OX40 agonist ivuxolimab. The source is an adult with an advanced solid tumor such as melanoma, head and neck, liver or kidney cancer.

The CDR3 loop reads CASSLISYEQYF. CDR3 coding DNA: TGTGCCAGCAGTTTAATCTCCTACGAGCAGTACTTC. This chain uses TRBV27 with TRBJ2-7; no reliable D call. Germline values: CDR1 MNHEY, CDR2 SMNVEV (reference sequence). The CDR3 runs 12 residues. Trimming took off 2 bases at V and 0 bases at J, with 2 bases between the two ends.